These T cell receptor beta chains were read from a single sample in a study of blood T cell repertoires in COVID-19. Data came from immunoSEQ multiplex PCR; TCRdb stores just in-frame clones and leaves some out. Of some 150,000 clones detected, roughly 85% appear once; the ten largest clones hold less than 3%. Material: peripheral blood. These receptors originate from a man aged 50 to 60 with acute or convalescent COVID-19. Both conserved end residues are part of each CDR3. A D gene is named only where the DNA matches it firmly. Not all rows give a size; the values are once, few, many and, for expanded clones, a class.

d_gene: NA
j_gene: TRBJ1-5
v_gene: TRBV27
abundance: NA
CDR3aa: CASSWRYGNQPQHF
CDR3nt: TGTGCCAGCAGTTGGAGGTATGGCAATCAGCCCCAGCATTTT

d_gene: NA
j_gene: TRBJ1-1
v_gene: TRBV5-4
abundance: NA
CDR3aa: CASSVGNPVTEAFF
CDR3nt: TGTGCCAGCAGCGTCGGGAACCCGGTCACTGAAGCTTTCTTT

d_gene: NA
j_gene: TRBJ1-3
v_gene: TRBV5-1
abundance: NA
CDR3aa: CASSPGSGNTIYF
CDR3nt: TGCGCCAGCAGCCCAGGGTCTGGAAACACCATATATTTT

d_gene: TRBD2
j_gene: TRBJ2-7
v_gene: TRBV10-2
abundance: NA
CDR3aa: CASSDPRSGTFSYEQYF
CDR3nt: TGCGCCAGCAGTGACCCCCGGAGCGGGACCTTCTCCTACGAGCAGTACTTC

d_gene: TRBD2
j_gene: TRBJ2-1
v_gene: TRBV18
abundance: NA
CDR3aa: CASSQLAGGSKHEQFF
CDR3nt: TGTGCCAGCTCACAACTAGCGGGGGGGTCTAAGCATGAGCAGTTCTTC

d_gene: NA
j_gene: TRBJ1-1
v_gene: TRBV7-2
abundance: NA
CDR3aa: CASTITRNTEAFF
CDR3nt: TGTGCCAGCACTATTACTCGGAACACTGAAGCTTTCTTT

d_gene: TRBD2
j_gene: TRBJ2-2
v_gene: TRBV27
abundance: few
CDR3aa: CASSLSYLGGATGELFF
CDR3nt: TGTGCCAGCAGTTTATCGTACCTCGGGGGGGCAACCGGGGAGCTGTTTTTT

d_gene: NA
j_gene: TRBJ2-3
v_gene: TRBV2
abundance: NA
CDR3aa: CASSEFRRLGATDTQYF
CDR3nt: TGTGCCAGCAGTGAATTCCGTAGGCTGGGGGCTACAGATACGCAGTATTTT

d_gene: NA
j_gene: TRBJ2-7
v_gene: TRBV7-9
abundance: NA
CDR3aa: CASSHDRGSPRREQYF
CDR3nt: TGTGCCAGCAGTCACGACCGAGGGTCCCCGAGACGAGAGCAGTACTTC

d_gene: TRBD1
j_gene: TRBJ2-7
v_gene: TRBV24-1
abundance: NA
CDR3aa: CATSDPGQGLGQYF
CDR3nt: TGTGCCACCAGTGACCCGGGACAGGGGTTGGGGCAGTACTTC

d_gene: NA
j_gene: TRBJ2-1
v_gene: TRBV7-6
abundance: NA
CDR3aa: CASSVDPLARNEQFF
CDR3nt: TGTGCCAGCAGCGTAGACCCCCTAGCTCGCAATGAGCAGTTCTTC

d_gene: TRBD1
j_gene: TRBJ1-5
v_gene: TRBV5-1
abundance: NA
CDR3aa: CASSHKPDRAHQPQHF
CDR3nt: TGCGCCAGCAGCCATAAACCCGACAGGGCCCATCAGCCCCAGCATTTT

d_gene: TRBD1
j_gene: TRBJ1-6
v_gene: TRBV5-4
abundance: NA
CDR3aa: CASSQGTALPSPLHF
CDR3nt: TGTGCCAGCAGCCAGGGGACAGCCCTACCTTCACCCCTCCACTTT

d_gene: NA
j_gene: TRBJ1-1
v_gene: TRBV12-3/TRBV12-4
abundance: once
CDR3aa: CASSPGGGTEAFF
CDR3nt: TGTGCCAGCAGTCCGGGGGGAGGGACTGAAGCTTTCTTT

d_gene: NA
j_gene: TRBJ2-4
v_gene: TRBV19
abundance: NA
CDR3aa: CASSMGRVTKNIQYF
CDR3nt: TGTGCCAGTAGTATGGGCAGGGTAACCAAAAACATTCAGTACTTC

d_gene: NA
j_gene: TRBJ1-2
v_gene: TRBV28
abundance: NA
CDR3aa: CASKTGGYGYTF
CDR3nt: TGTGCCAGCAAAACAGGCGGATATGGCTACACCTTC

d_gene: NA
j_gene: TRBJ1-1
v_gene: TRBV11-2
abundance: NA
CDR3aa: CASSLQGRTEAFF
CDR3nt: TGTGCCAGCAGCTTGCAGGGGAGAACTGAAGCTTTCTTT

d_gene: NA
j_gene: TRBJ1-1
v_gene: TRBV19
abundance: NA
CDR3aa: CASSPWPTRNTEAFF
CDR3nt: TGTGCCAGTAGTCCATGGCCAACCAGGAACACTGAAGCTTTCTTT

d_gene: TRBD2
j_gene: TRBJ2-7
v_gene: TRBV4-2
abundance: NA
CDR3aa: CASSQERLAGGYEQYF
CDR3nt: TGTGCCAGCAGCCAAGAGAGACTAGCGGGAGGCTACGAGCAGTACTTC

d_gene: NA
j_gene: TRBJ1-3
v_gene: TRBV7-9
abundance: few
CDR3aa: CASSLSTGRNTIYF
CDR3nt: TGTGCCAGCAGCTTAAGTACGGGGAGAAACACCATATATTTT

d_gene: NA
j_gene: TRBJ2-1
v_gene: TRBV5-4
abundance: NA
CDR3aa: CASSFGWQSSYNEQFF
CDR3nt: TGTGCCAGCAGCTTCGGGTGGCAGAGCTCCTACAATGAGCAGTTCTTC

d_gene: TRBD1
j_gene: TRBJ1-4
v_gene: TRBV5-4
abundance: NA
CDR3aa: CASSLAPGQVREKLFF
CDR3nt: TGTGCCAGCAGCTTGGCCCCGGGACAGGTCCGGGAAAAACTGTTTTTT

d_gene: NA
j_gene: TRBJ2-7
v_gene: TRBV20-1
abundance: NA
CDR3aa: CSASHPGQLYEQYF
CDR3nt: TGCAGTGCTAGTCACCCGGGACAACTCTACGAGCAGTACTTC

d_gene: NA
j_gene: TRBJ1-2
v_gene: TRBV19
abundance: NA
CDR3aa: CASSISLSDYGYTF
CDR3nt: TGTGCCAGTAGTATTAGCCTATCGGACTATGGCTACACCTTC

d_gene: TRBD1
j_gene: TRBJ2-7
v_gene: TRBV7-9
abundance: NA
CDR3aa: CASSSTDRGSYEQYF
CDR3nt: TGTGCCAGCAGCTCAACGGACAGGGGTTCCTACGAGCAGTACTTC

d_gene: NA
j_gene: TRBJ1-4
v_gene: TRBV24-1
abundance: NA
CDR3aa: CATQGIREKLFF
CDR3nt: TGTGCCACGCAGGGAATTAGAGAAAAACTGTTTTTT

d_gene: TRBD1
j_gene: TRBJ2-2
v_gene: TRBV9
abundance: once
CDR3aa: CASSVGKDRGRTGELFF
CDR3nt: TGTGCCAGCAGCGTAGGAAAGGACAGGGGACGGACCGGGGAGCTGTTTTTT

d_gene: NA
j_gene: TRBJ2-1
v_gene: TRBV5-1
abundance: NA
CDR3aa: CASSPGRAAVSNEQFF
CDR3nt: TGCGCCAGCAGCCCGGGAAGGGCGGCTGTCTCCAATGAGCAGTTCTTC

d_gene: NA
j_gene: TRBJ2-6
v_gene: TRBV9
abundance: NA
CDR3aa: CASSVPVSYSGANVLTF
CDR3nt: TGTGCCAGCAGCGTACCAGTCTCTTACTCTGGGGCCAACGTCCTGACTTTC

d_gene: NA
j_gene: TRBJ1-1
v_gene: TRBV7-3
abundance: NA
CDR3aa: CASSAYSGTEAFF
CDR3nt: TGTGCCAGCAGCGCATACTCCGGCACTGAAGCTTTCTTT

d_gene: NA
j_gene: TRBJ2-7
v_gene: TRBV25-1
abundance: NA
CDR3aa: CASSEGAVYEQYF
CDR3nt: TGTGCCAGCAGTGAAGGAGCAGTTTACGAGCAGTACTTC

d_gene: NA
j_gene: TRBJ1-1
v_gene: TRBV4-2
abundance: NA
CDR3aa: CASSQDFGTTNTEAFF
CDR3nt: TGTGCCAGCAGCCAAGATTTCGGGACAACGAACACTGAAGCTTTCTTT

d_gene: NA
j_gene: TRBJ2-1
v_gene: TRBV11-3
abundance: NA
CDR3aa: CASSLGREEFF
CDR3nt: TGTGCCAGCAGCTTAGGCCGAGAGGAGTTCTTC

d_gene: TRBD1
j_gene: TRBJ1-1
v_gene: TRBV5-1
abundance: NA
CDR3aa: CASRSTGVNTEAFF
CDR3nt: TGCGCCAGCAGATCTACAGGGGTGAACACTGAAGCTTTCTTT

d_gene: NA
j_gene: TRBJ2-1
v_gene: TRBV29-1
abundance: NA
CDR3aa: CSVNNRAGAEQFF
CDR3nt: TGCAGCGTTAACAACAGGGCAGGGGCTGAGCAGTTCTTC

d_gene: NA
j_gene: TRBJ1-4
v_gene: TRBV11-1
abundance: NA
CDR3aa: CASSLGTTKGKLFF
CDR3nt: TGTGCCAGCAGCTTAGGAACTACAAAAGGAAAACTGTTTTTT

d_gene: NA
j_gene: TRBJ2-4
v_gene: TRBV9
abundance: NA
CDR3aa: CASSVDASQGIQYF
CDR3nt: TGTGCCAGCAGCGTAGACGCGAGCCAGGGCATTCAGTACTTC

d_gene: TRBD2
j_gene: TRBJ2-4
v_gene: TRBV11-2
abundance: NA
CDR3aa: CASSLHDIAGGQENIQYF
CDR3nt: TGTGCCAGCAGCTTACATGACATAGCGGGGGGCCAAGAAAACATTCAGTACTTC

d_gene: NA
j_gene: TRBJ2-1
v_gene: TRBV27
abundance: few
CDR3aa: CASSLWDSGNEQFF
CDR3nt: TGTGCCAGCAGTTTATGGGACTCGGGCAATGAGCAGTTCTTC

d_gene: TRBD1
j_gene: TRBJ1-2
v_gene: TRBV2
abundance: NA
CDR3aa: CASTEEGGQGGYYGYTF
CDR3nt: TGTGCCAGCACCGAAGAGGGTGGACAGGGTGGTTACTATGGCTACACCTTC

d_gene: TRBD1
j_gene: TRBJ2-7
v_gene: TRBV11-3
abundance: NA
CDR3aa: CASSEQGLRGEQYF
CDR3nt: TGTGCCAGCAGCGAACAGGGGTTACGAGGCGAGCAGTACTTC

d_gene: NA
j_gene: TRBJ1-5
v_gene: TRBV6-2/TRBV6-3
abundance: NA
CDR3aa: CASSPYSNQPQHF
CDR3nt: TGTGCCAGCAGTCCCTATAGCAATCAGCCCCAGCATTTT

d_gene: NA
j_gene: TRBJ1-1
v_gene: TRBV16
abundance: NA
CDR3aa: CASSQPAGVRAEAFF
CDR3nt: TGTGCCAGCAGCCAACCTGCGGGAGTTAGGGCTGAAGCTTTCTTT

d_gene: TRBD2
j_gene: TRBJ2-1
v_gene: TRBV6-5
abundance: NA
CDR3aa: CASSYGTYGGGNEQFF
CDR3nt: TGTGCCAGCAGTTACGGGACCTACGGGGGGGGCAATGAGCAGTTCTTC

d_gene: TRBD1
j_gene: TRBJ2-3
v_gene: TRBV3-1/TRBV3-2
abundance: NA
CDR3aa: CASSQFLQGVTTDTQYF
CDR3nt: TGTGCCAGCAGCCAGTTCTTACAGGGGGTTACGACAGATACGCAGTATTTT

d_gene: NA
j_gene: TRBJ2-1
v_gene: TRBV10-1
abundance: NA
CDR3aa: CASSRDSYNEQFF
CDR3nt: TGCGCCAGCTCCAGGGATTCCTACAATGAGCAGTTCTTC

d_gene: NA
j_gene: TRBJ2-7
v_gene: TRBV5-4
abundance: many
CDR3aa: CASRSLLGDEQYF
CDR3nt: TGTGCCAGCAGGTCGCTCCTCGGTGACGAGCAGTACTTC

d_gene: TRBD1
j_gene: TRBJ2-7
v_gene: TRBV19
abundance: few
CDR3aa: CARRPGQGTYEQYF
CDR3nt: TGTGCCAGACGTCCGGGACAGGGGACCTACGAGCAGTACTTC

d_gene: TRBD2
j_gene: TRBJ2-7
v_gene: TRBV6-5
abundance: NA
CDR3aa: CASSAGGVAEQYF
CDR3nt: TGTGCCAGCAGCGCCGGGGGGGTGGCCGAGCAGTACTTC

d_gene: NA
j_gene: TRBJ1-3
v_gene: TRBV2
abundance: NA
CDR3aa: CASMNTGNTIYF
CDR3nt: TGTGCCAGCATGAACACTGGAAACACCATATATTTT

d_gene: NA
j_gene: TRBJ2-2
v_gene: TRBV25-1
abundance: NA
CDR3aa: CASKRITGELFF
CDR3nt: TGTGCCAGCAAGAGAATCACCGGGGAGCTGTTTTTT

d_gene: TRBD2
j_gene: TRBJ2-1
v_gene: TRBV6-1
abundance: NA
CDR3aa: CASSWSGSSYNEQFF
CDR3nt: TGTGCCAGCAGTTGGAGCGGGAGCTCCTACAATGAGCAGTTCTTC

d_gene: NA
j_gene: TRBJ1-2
v_gene: TRBV5-4
abundance: few
CDR3aa: CASSLGQDYGYTF
CDR3nt: TGTGCCAGCAGCTTGGGTCAGGACTATGGCTACACCTTC

d_gene: NA
j_gene: TRBJ1-3
v_gene: TRBV27
abundance: NA
CDR3aa: CASSSRAGNTIYF
CDR3nt: TGTGCCAGCAGTTCCAGGGCTGGAAACACCATATATTTT

d_gene: NA
j_gene: TRBJ1-5
v_gene: TRBV11-2
abundance: NA
CDR3aa: CASSLGAARASNQPQHF
CDR3nt: TGTGCCAGCAGCTTAGGAGCGGCGAGGGCCAGCAATCAGCCCCAGCATTTT

d_gene: TRBD2
j_gene: TRBJ2-4
v_gene: TRBV5-1
abundance: NA
CDR3aa: CASSLLASGTEAKNIQYF
CDR3nt: TGCGCCAGCAGCTTGTTAGCTAGCGGGACAGAAGCCAAAAACATTCAGTACTTC

d_gene: TRBD1
j_gene: TRBJ1-3
v_gene: TRBV4-1
abundance: NA
CDR3aa: CASSQPGQASGNTIYF
CDR3nt: TGCGCCAGCAGCCAGCCGGGACAGGCTTCTGGAAACACCATATATTTT

d_gene: TRBD2
j_gene: TRBJ2-2
v_gene: TRBV5-1
abundance: NA
CDR3aa: CASSLASGNGELFF
CDR3nt: TGCGCCAGCAGCTTGGCTAGCGGGAACGGGGAGCTGTTTTTT